These 28 T cell receptor beta chains share one sample of origin, sequenced in a study of blood T cell repertoires in COVID-19. This table comes from immunoSEQ multiplex PCR, and its TCRdb copy is limited to in-frame clones, with some not included. Of about 370,000 clones listed, roughly nine tenths are singletons. The specimen was peripheral blood. The receptors here all came from a woman in her 30s with COVID-19, enrolled during active disease.

CDR3 in amino acids: CASSLVREGLRGEQFF. CDR3 nucleotide sequence: TGCGCCAGCAGCTTGGTGCGGGAGGGCCTTAGGGGTGAGCAGTTCTTC. The chain is built from TRBV5-1 and TRBJ2-1; 9 bases align to TRBD2. The CDR3 covers 16 residues. With V trimmed by 0 bases and J by 9 bases, 10 bases remained unmatched. CDR1 and CDR2 from the germline V gene are SGHRS and YFSETQ.

This clone was detected only once. In nucleotides, the CDR3 is TGCGCCAGCAGCCACCTTCAGCGGGAGATAATATTTGAGCAGTTCTTC. Translated: CASSHLQREIIFEQFF. The chain combines TRBV4-3 with TRBJ2-1; 8 bases align to TRBD2. V was pared by 3 bases and J by 9 bases, with 13 bases of the junction left unmatched. The germline V gene has CDR1 LGHNA and CDR2 YSLEER. This CDR3 has 16 residues.

The chain uses TRBV12-5 and TRBJ1-2; no clear D. Trimming cost V 4 bases and J 10 bases, with 13 bases left between them. The CDR3 consists of 12 residues. Germline V gene data show CDR1 as LGHNT and CDR2 as FRNRAP. CDR3 amino acids: CASGSQARIYTF. The CDR3 DNA sequence: TGTGCTAGTGGTTCGCAGGCCCGGATCTACACCTTC.

The rearrangement links TRBV7-9 to TRBJ1-1; 8 bases are shared with TRBD1. Germline V gene sequence: CDR1 SEHNR, CDR2 FQNEAQ (reference sequence). This CDR3 region has 17 residues. V shed 3 bases and J 10 bases; nucleotides not matched to a gene: 19. The CDR3 sequence is CASSFGGPQGARGGAFF. DNA for the CDR3: TGTGCCAGCAGCTTTGGCGGCCCGCAGGGGGCGCGAGGAGGAGCTTTCTTT.

The chain combines TRBV19 with TRBJ1-5; D may be TRBD1 (6 bases). The CDR3 has 15 amino acids. V lost 1 base and J 7 bases, leaving 14 bases between the germline ends. Germline CDR1 LNHDA, CDR2 SQIVND (reference sequence). The CDR3 bases are TGTGCCAGTAGTATAGTGGGAGGGGGTATACAGCCCCAGCATTTT. It is translated as CASSIVGGGIQPQHF.

This clone was observed once. The genes are TRBV6-2 or TRBV6-3 and TRBJ1-2, with D possibly being TRBD1 (5 bases). This CDR3 spans 14 amino acids. Trimming stripped 2 bases from V and 6 bases from J, with 13 bases between. Looked up from germline, CDR1 is MNHEY and CDR2 is SVGEGT. For the CDR3, the DNA is TGTGCCAGCAGTTACGGCAGCCAAGGGGATGGCTACACCTTC. Its protein product is CASSYGSQGDGYTF.

With regard to this clone: The junction departs from germline at one end; a sequencing error may be responsible. This chain links TRBV28 with TRBJ1-1; D remains unclear. The germline CDR1 and CDR2 sequences are MDHEN and SYDVKM. The CDR3 has 13 residues. Here the CDR3 reads CASSLMLNTEAFF. In DNA, the CDR3 is TGTGCCAGCAGTTTAATGCTTAACACGGAAGCTTTCTTT.

The chain is built from TRBV7-2 and TRBJ2-3; possibly TRBD2 for D (5 bases). Germline values: CDR1 SGHTA, CDR2 FQGNSA. There are 13 residues in the CDR3. V lost 4 bases and J lost 4, with 9 bases in between. Here the CDR3 reads CASSSGMADTQYF. In DNA, the CDR3 is TGTGCCAGCAGCTCGGGGATGGCAGATACGCAGTATTTT.

The chain combines TRBV28 with TRBJ2-3, with D possibly matching TRBD1 (7 bases). Germline loops: CDR1 MDHEN, CDR2 SYDVKM. With 7 bases removed from V and 3 bases from J, the gap between germline ends came to 17 bases. The CDR3 totals 15 residues. CDR3 nucleotides: TGTGCCAGCACCAGAGGTCAGGGGGGTACAGATACGCAGTATTTT. Protein sequence: CASTRGQGGTDTQYF.

The count of this clone is one. This chain uses TRBV2 with TRBJ2-7; D call uncertain. Germline loops: CDR1 SNHLY, CDR2 FYNNEI. Trimming took off 2 bases at V and 4 bases at J, with 3 bases between the two ends. The CDR3 has 11 amino acids. This CDR3 is CASSELYEQYF. The CDR3 DNA reads as TGTGCCAGCAGTGAACTATACGAGCAGTACTTC.

The V call is TRBV2, the J call TRBJ2-1; maybe TRBD2 (7 bases). CDR1 SNHLY and CDR2 FYNNEI come from the germline V gene. V lost 2 bases to trimming and J lost 5 bases, with 16 bases between them. CDR3 length: 16 residues. This CDR3 reads CASSEIWGEGDNEQFF. CDR3 bases: TGTGCCAGCAGTGAAATTTGGGGGGAGGGGGACAATGAGCAGTTCTTC.

The V call is TRBV4-1, the J call TRBJ2-1; maybe TRBD2 (5 bases). The V end lost 0 bases, the J end lost 12 bases, and 21 bases lay between the germline ends. This CDR3 is built from 16 residues. Germline lookup yields CDR1 MGHRA and CDR2 YSYEKL. The CDR3 sequence is CASSQDLLVSNLGQFF. CDR3 DNA sequence: TGCGCCAGCAGCCAAGATCTACTAGTATCCAACCTAGGGCAGTTCTTC.

The chain uses TRBV28 and TRBJ2-3; TRBD2 matches at 9 bases. The length of the CDR3 is 14 residues. J was trimmed by 1 base and V by 6 bases; bases with no gene match: 2. In germline, CDR1 is MDHEN, CDR2 SYDVKM. In nucleotides, the CDR3 is TGTGCCAGCAGCGCGGGGGGGGGCACAGATACGCAGTATTTT. This translates into CASSAGGGTDTQYF.

The rearrangement uses TRBV11-2 and TRBJ1-1, with D possibly matching TRBD1 (5 bases). V dropped 5 bases and J dropped 3 bases, with 16 bases sitting between them. Germline assignment: CDR1 SGHAT and CDR2 FQNNGV. The length of the CDR3 is 15 residues. DNA of the CDR3: TGTGCCAGCAGCCCAGGTCAGGGATGGGACACTGAAGCTTTCTTT. It yields the protein CASSPGQGWDTEAFF.

The V and J genes are TRBV28 and TRBJ2-1; weak D call: TRBD2 (5 bases). Germline loops: CDR1 MDHEN, CDR2 SYDVKM. V dropped 3 bases and J dropped 3 bases, with 15 bases sitting between them. The CDR3 spans 16 residues. CDR3 amino acids: CASSFYGLPFYNEQFF. Here the CDR3 DNA reads TGTGCCAGCAGTTTTTACGGACTCCCCTTCTACAATGAGCAGTTCTTC.

The chain uses TRBV28 and TRBJ1-3; D ambiguous. The CDR3 is 15 residues long. Trimming left V 2 bases short and J 4 bases short, with 12 bases between. Germline values: CDR1 MDHEN, CDR2 SYDVKM. The CDR3 region is CASSLEGSSGNTIYF. CDR3 nucleotides: TGTGCCAGCAGTTTAGAGGGCTCGTCGGGAAACACCATATATTTT.

The chain links TRBV9 to TRBJ1-4; D may be TRBD1 (6 bases). V lost 0 bases to trimming and J lost 8 bases, with 11 bases between them. From germline, CDR1 is SGDLS and CDR2 YYNGEE. The CDR3 runs 14 residues. CDR3 sequence (DNA): TGTGCCAGCAGCGTAGACAGGGCAGGAGAAAAACTGTTTTTT. This codes for CASSVDRAGEKLFF.

This chain's CDR3 is CASSPSFTSSSYNSPLHF. CDR3 sequence (DNA): TGTGCCAGCTCGCCATCGTTTACATCAAGCTCCTATAATTCACCCCTCCACTTT. The chain is built from TRBV18 and TRBJ1-6; D is unclear. Trimming removed 6 bases from V and 0 bases from J, with 18 bases in between. Germline lookup yields CDR1 KGHSH and CDR2 LQKENI. This CDR3 is 18 amino acids long.

J is TRBJ2-2 and V is TRBV10-2; tentatively, D is TRBD2 (6 bases). Germline loops: CDR1 WSHSY, CDR2 SAAADI. The CDR3 runs 20 residues. Deletions cut 8 bases from V and 6 bases from J, with 34 bases between. The CDR3 spells CASRPGVAEITDLSAGELFF. For the CDR3, the DNA is TGCGCCAGCCGCCCGGGGGTAGCGGAGATAACAGATTTGTCCGCCGGGGAGCTGTTTTTT.

V gene TRBV6-5 combines with J gene TRBJ2-7, with TRBD1 identical over 12 bases. The CDR3 has 14 amino acids. CDR1 and CDR2 (germline): MNHEY, SVGAGI. The trim removed 8 bases at V and 7 bases at J, leaving 9 bases unmatched. The chain's CDR3 is CASVRDRGQWEQYF. The CDR3, as DNA: TGTGCCAGCGTCCGGGACAGGGGGCAGTGGGAGCAGTACTTC.

The V call is TRBV5-6, the J call TRBJ1-1; a weak D match, TRBD1 (6 bases). From germline, CDR1 is SGHDT and CDR2 YYEEEE. The CDR3 sequence is 13 residues long. The V gene lost 4 bases and the J gene lost 4 bases, with 11 bases spanning the gap. CDR3 DNA sequence: TGTGCCAGCAGCCTCCAAGGGGGCACTGAAGCTTTCTTT. Translating gives CASSLQGGTEAFF.

The chain employs TRBV5-1 and TRBJ2-7; TRBD1 is a possible D gene (5 bases). The CDR3 is 15 residues long. Trimming removed 0 bases from V and 5 bases from J, with 15 bases in between. Germline V gene sequence: CDR1 SGHRS, CDR2 YFSETQ. CDR3 loop: CASSLGIRDNNEQYF. The CDR3 nucleotides read TGCGCCAGCAGCTTGGGGATCAGGGATAACAACGAGCAGTACTTC.

The chain employs TRBV7-9 and TRBJ2-7; TRBD2 agrees at 9 bases. The V gene end was trimmed by 4 bases and the J gene end by 5 bases; junction bases not matched to a gene: 12. The CDR3 contains 16 residues. Germline V gives CDR1 SEHNR, CDR2 FQNEAQ (reference sequence). The CDR3 coding sequence is TGTGCCAGCAGCTCGGCGGGCGGGGGGGCCGTTGACGAGCAGTACTTC. It encodes CASSSAGGGAVDEQYF.

The count of this clone is one. The chain uses TRBV6-2 or TRBV6-3 and TRBJ1-5; possibly TRBD1 for D (6 bases). The V gene's germline CDR1 is MNHEY and CDR2 SVGEGT. Trimming stripped 2 bases from V and 0 bases from J, with 11 bases between. This CDR3 contains 16 residues. The CDR3, as DNA: TGTGCCAGCAGTTACCCCGGGACATTTAGCAATCAGCCCCAGCATTTT. As protein: CASSYPGTFSNQPQHF.

This clone was counted a few times. This chain joins TRBV6-2 or TRBV6-3 and TRBJ1-2, with unresolved D. V dropped 5 bases and J dropped 7 bases, with 11 bases sitting between them. The CDR3 runs to 12 residues. The germline gives CDR1 MNHEY, CDR2 SVGEGT. The CDR3 DNA follows: TGTGCCAGCAGTCCCGATGCGGGTGGCTACACCTTC. Protein sequence: CASSPDAGGYTF.

V and J are TRBV6-1 and TRBJ2-3, with 13 bases matching TRBD2. The CDR3 runs to 17 residues. Germline trimming cut 3 bases from V and 6 bases from J; bases unmatched to any gene: 9. The V gene's germline CDR1 is MNHNS and CDR2 SASEGT. For the CDR3, the DNA is TGTGCCAGCAGTGACCAACCACTAGCGGGAGGGGGCGATACGCAGTATTTT. This translates into CASSDQPLAGGGDTQYF.

This chain links TRBV19 with TRBJ1-1; 11 nucleotides agree with TRBD1. V lost 8 bases to trimming and J lost 4 bases; unmatched junction nucleotides: 9. Germline CDR1 LNHDA, CDR2 SQIVND (reference sequence). This CDR3 region has 15 residues. The CDR3 DNA follows: TGTGCCAGTTCGGACAGGGGGCGCGAGGGCACTGAAGCTTTCTTT. Its protein is CASSDRGREGTEAFF.

This clone was recorded a few times. The rearrangement uses TRBV6-5 and TRBJ2-1, with 8 bases that match TRBD1. Germline V gene data show CDR1 as MNHEY and CDR2 as SVGAGI. V was pared by 2 bases and J by 8 bases, with 2 bases of the junction left unmatched. The CDR3 covers 13 residues. CDR3 protein: CASSYVQGDEQFF. CDR3 DNA: TGTGCCAGCAGTTACGTACAGGGGGATGAGCAGTTCTTC.